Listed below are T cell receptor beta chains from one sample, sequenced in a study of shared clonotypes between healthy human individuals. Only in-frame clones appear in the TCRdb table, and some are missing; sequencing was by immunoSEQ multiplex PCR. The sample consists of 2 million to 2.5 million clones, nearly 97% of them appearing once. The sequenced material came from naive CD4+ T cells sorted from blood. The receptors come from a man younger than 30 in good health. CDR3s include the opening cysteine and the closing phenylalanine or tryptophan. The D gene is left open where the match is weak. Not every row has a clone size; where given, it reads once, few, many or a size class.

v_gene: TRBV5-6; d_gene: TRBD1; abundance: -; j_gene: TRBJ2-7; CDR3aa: CASSLGTGAPTYEQYF; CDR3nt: TGTGCCAGCAGCTTGGGGACAGGGGCCCCGACCTACGAGCAGTACTTC
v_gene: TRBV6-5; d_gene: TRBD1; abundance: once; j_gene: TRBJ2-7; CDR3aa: CASRRGQGPYEQYF; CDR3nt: TGTGCCAGCAGGAGGGGACAGGGCCCCTACGAGCAGTACTTC
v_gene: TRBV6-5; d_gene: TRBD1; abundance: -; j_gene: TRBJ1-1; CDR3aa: CASSYSEGQGKKAFF; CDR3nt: TGTGCCAGCAGTTACTCGGAAGGACAGGGGAAGAAAGCTTTCTTT
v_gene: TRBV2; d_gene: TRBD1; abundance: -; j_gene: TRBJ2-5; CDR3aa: CASSLDRKGGETQYF; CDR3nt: TGTGCCAGCAGTTTGGACAGGAAAGGAGGAGAGACCCAGTACTTC
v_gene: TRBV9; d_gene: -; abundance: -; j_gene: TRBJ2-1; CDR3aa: CASSVWEANNEQFF; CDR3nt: TGTGCCAGCAGCGTCTGGGAAGCTAACAATGAGCAGTTCTTC
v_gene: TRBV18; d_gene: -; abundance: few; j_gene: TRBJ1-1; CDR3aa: CASSPGDLNTEAFF; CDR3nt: TGTGCCAGCTCACCGGGTGACCTGAACACTGAAGCTTTCTTT
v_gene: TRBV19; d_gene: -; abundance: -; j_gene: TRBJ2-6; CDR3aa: CASSIEGRGTSGANVLTF; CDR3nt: TGTGCCAGTAGTATAGAGGGCAGGGGCACCTCTGGGGCCAACGTCCTGACTTTC
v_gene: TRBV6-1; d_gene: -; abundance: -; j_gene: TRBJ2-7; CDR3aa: CASRVLSGYEQYF; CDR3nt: TGTGCCAGCAGGGTGTTATCGGGCTACGAGCAGTACTTC
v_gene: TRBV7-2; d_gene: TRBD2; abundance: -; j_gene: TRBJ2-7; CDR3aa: CASSFSGGLAGVQYF; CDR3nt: TGTGCCAGCAGCTTTAGTGGGGGACTAGCGGGAGTGCAGTACTTC
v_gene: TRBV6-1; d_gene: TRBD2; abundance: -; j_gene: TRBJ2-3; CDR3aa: CASSGLAGGPDTQYF; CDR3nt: TGTGCCAGCAGTGGTCTAGCGGGAGGGCCGGATACGCAGTATTTT
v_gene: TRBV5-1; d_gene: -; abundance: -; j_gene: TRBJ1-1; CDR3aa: CASSLESPGWTEAFF; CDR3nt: TGCGCCAGCAGCTTGGAATCCCCGGGGTGGACTGAAGCTTTCTTT
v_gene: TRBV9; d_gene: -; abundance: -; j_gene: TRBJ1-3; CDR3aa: CASSGQESGNTIYF; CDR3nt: TGTGCCAGCAGCGGACAGGAAAGTGGAAACACCATATATTTT
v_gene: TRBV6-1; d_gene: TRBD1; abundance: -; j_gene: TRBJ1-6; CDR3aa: CASRTGTGSSPLHF; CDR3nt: TGTGCCAGCAGGACCGGGACAGGGTCTTCACCCCTCCACTTT
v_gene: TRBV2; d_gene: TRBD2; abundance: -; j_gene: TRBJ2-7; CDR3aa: CASRASGSYEQYF; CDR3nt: TGTGCCAGCCGAGCTAGCGGGTCCTACGAGCAGTACTTC
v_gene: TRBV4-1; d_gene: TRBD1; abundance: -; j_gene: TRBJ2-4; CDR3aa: CASSQVASGGQGKNIQYF; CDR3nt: TGCGCCAGCAGCCAAGTGGCGTCCGGGGGACAGGGAAAAAACATTCAGTACTTC
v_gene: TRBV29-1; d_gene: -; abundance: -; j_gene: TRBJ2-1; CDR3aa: CSVEDPRSSYNEQFF; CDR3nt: TGCAGCGTTGAGGACCCTCGATCCTCCTACAATGAGCAGTTCTTC
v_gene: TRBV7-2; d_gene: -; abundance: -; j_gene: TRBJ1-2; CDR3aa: CASSRGGDYGYTF; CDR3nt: TGTGCCAGCAGCCGTGGGGGTGACTATGGCTACACCTTC
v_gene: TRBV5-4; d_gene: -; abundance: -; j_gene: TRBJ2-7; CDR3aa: CASSTGGTVRSYEQYF; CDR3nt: TGTGCCAGCAGCACCGGAGGGACAGTGAGGTCCTACGAGCAGTACTTC
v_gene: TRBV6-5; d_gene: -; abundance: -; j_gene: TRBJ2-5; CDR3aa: CASSSESNPRETQYF; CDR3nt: TGTGCCAGCAGTTCCGAGTCCAACCCGCGGGAGACCCAGTACTTC
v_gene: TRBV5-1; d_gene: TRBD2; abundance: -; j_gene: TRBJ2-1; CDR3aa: CASSSGALAGRTNEQFF; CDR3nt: TGCGCCAGCAGCTCGGGAGCTCTAGCGGGGCGGACCAATGAGCAGTTCTTC
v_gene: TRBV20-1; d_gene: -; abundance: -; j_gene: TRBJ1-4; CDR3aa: CSSLGGEKLFF; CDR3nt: TGCAGTTCTTTAGGGGGTGAAAAACTGTTTTTT
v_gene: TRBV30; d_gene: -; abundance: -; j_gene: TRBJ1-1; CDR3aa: CAWMGQSNTEAFF; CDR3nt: TGTGCCTGGATGGGTCAGTCGAACACTGAAGCTTTCTTT
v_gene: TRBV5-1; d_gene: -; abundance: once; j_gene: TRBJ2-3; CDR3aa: CASSFGRGGDTQYF; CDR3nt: TGCGCCAGCAGCTTCGGACGGGGCGGAGATACGCAGTATTTT
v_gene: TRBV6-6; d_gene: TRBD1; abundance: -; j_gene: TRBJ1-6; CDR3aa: CATLDRDGSPLHF; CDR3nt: TGTGCCACCTTGGACAGGGACGGTTCACCCCTCCACTTT
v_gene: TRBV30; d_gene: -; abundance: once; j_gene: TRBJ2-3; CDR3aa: CAWSGVDTQYF; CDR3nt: TGTGCCTGGAGTGGGGTAGATACGCAGTATTTT
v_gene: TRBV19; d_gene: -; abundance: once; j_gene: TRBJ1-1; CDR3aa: CASRGGAGKVRNTEAFF; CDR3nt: TGTGCCAGTAGGGGAGGGGCAGGGAAGGTAAGGAACACTGAAGCTTTCTTT
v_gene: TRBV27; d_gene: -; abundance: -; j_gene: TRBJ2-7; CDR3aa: CASSRMGDTYEQYF; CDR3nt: TGTGCCAGCTCCCGGATGGGGGACACCTACGAGCAGTACTTC
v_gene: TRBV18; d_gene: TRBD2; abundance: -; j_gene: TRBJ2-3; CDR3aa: CASSPLAGGTDTQYF; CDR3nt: TGTGCCAGCTCACCCTTAGCGGGGGGCACAGATACGCAGTATTTT
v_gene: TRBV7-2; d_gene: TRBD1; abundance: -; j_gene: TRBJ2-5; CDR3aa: CASSPDRVSETQYF; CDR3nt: TGTGCCAGCAGCCCCGACAGGGTTAGCGAGACCCAGTACTTC